Sequencing of this T cell receptor beta chain was carried out in a study of Ad26.COV2.S vaccination and SARS-CoV-2 variants. Study-level points and caveats: With respect to non-spike TCR breadth, vaccine and placebo recipients were similar. The breadth of spike-specific CD8+ and CD4+ T cell responses after vaccination was reportedly substantial. Placebo recipients had lower spike-specific TCR breadth than vaccine recipients.

V was trimmed by 8 bases and J by 4 bases, leaving 14 bases between them. Germline V gene sequence: CDR1 MNHEY, CDR2 SVGAGI. The CDR3 loop spans 13 amino acids. Sequenced by immunoSEQ multiplex PCR; TCRdb stores in-frame clones only, minus some. The sample has 100,000 or so clones, over 60% seen once. To note about this clone: Antigen: not known.

This material consisted of peripheral blood, taken after recovery from COVID-19. The receptor was derived from a human donor who had recovered from COVID-19. This chain joins TRBV6-5 and TRBJ1-1; the D is unclear. The CDR3 loop is CASVGDGVTEAFF. CDR3 DNA sequence: TGTGCCAGCGTTGGGGATGGAGTCACTGAAGCTTTCTTT.